This entry lists 27 T cell receptor beta chains sequenced from one sample in a study of regulatory T cells in long-lasting Graves disease. Library construction for TCR beta used iRepertoire HTBI primers and Arm-PCR of CDR3 regions. TCRdb reprocessed the multiplex PCR reads via MiXCR and lists one record per CDR3 protein. Of fewer than 500,000 distinct CDR3 sequences in the sample, 15% to 20% were seen once. Time point here: newly diagnosed GD, antithyroid drugs for less than 3 months. Generation of the TCR library employed RNA extracted from PBMCs. The sample was also linked to a second study, of T cells in Graves' hyperthyroidism and ophthalmopathy.

The sample here was peripheral blood mononuclear cells (PBMCs), taken at new diagnosis, from a patient treated with antithyroid drugs. These receptor sequences come from a middle-aged man with Graves disease.

There are many counts of this clonotype. This rearrangement joins TRBV10-3 to TRBJ2-1; D is undetermined. The germline V and J ends were trimmed by 4 bases and 9 bases, with 13 bases remaining between them. The CDR3 runs to 13 residues. The V gene's germline CDR1 is ENHRY and CDR2 SYGVKD. CDR3 amino acids: CAISAGPGGEQFF. The CDR3 DNA reads TGTGCCATCAGTGCAGGTCCCGGTGGTGAGCAGTTCTTC.

This clonotype was recorded many times. The CDR3 DNA sequence: TGTGCCAGCAGCCCTCGACAAGCGGTTGGCACAGATACGCAGTATTTT. Amino acid sequence: CASSPRQAVGTDTQYF. The chain couples TRBV13 to TRBJ2-3; TRBD2 is a possible D gene (5 bases). The CDR3 extends over 16 amino acids. Germline V gene sequence: CDR1 PRHDT, CDR2 FYEKMQ (reference sequence). The V gene lost 5 bases and the J gene lost 1 base, with 16 bases spanning the gap.

This clonotype was observed at least ten times. The chain has TRBV6-1 and TRBJ2-3, with 10 bases aligning to TRBD2. V lost 6 bases to trimming and J lost 5 bases; unmatched junction nucleotides: 8. Per germline, CDR1 MNHNS and CDR2 SASEGT. The CDR3 consists of 15 residues. The CDR3: CASRAAGGPIDTQYF. Here the CDR3 DNA reads TGTGCCAGCAGGGCAGCGGGAGGGCCGATAGATACGCAGTATTTT.

This clonotype was observed a few times. V and J are TRBV19 and TRBJ2-1; 13 bases match TRBD2. Germline V CDR1 and CDR2: LNHDA, SQIVND (reference sequence). The CDR3 spans 16 residues. Germline trimming cut 6 bases from V and 6 bases from J; bases unmatched to any gene: 8. The CDR3 nucleotides read TGTGCCAGTAGACCAGTCACTAGCGGGAGGGGCAATGAGCAGTTCTTC. This sequence encodes CASRPVTSGRGNEQFF.

The chain carries TRBV10-1 and TRBJ2-3; possible D gene TRBD2, 5 bases. Trimming stripped 8 bases from V and 7 bases from J, with 13 bases between. The CDR3 runs 12 residues. CDR1 and CDR2 from the germline V gene are WNHNN and SYGVQD (reference sequence). In nucleotides, the CDR3 is TGCGCCAGCGGAGAAAGGGAGTATACGCAGTATTTT. It translates to CASGEREYTQYF.

The chain uses TRBV19 and TRBJ2-1; 7 nucleotides agree with TRBD2. The CDR3 loop spans 14 amino acids. V trimming: 7 bases; J trimming: 5 bases; junction bases outside the gene matches: 8. Germline V CDR1 and CDR2: LNHDA, SQIVND (reference sequence). The CDR3 spells CASKGLAANNEQFF. CDR3 nucleotides: TGTGCCAGTAAGGGGCTAGCGGCAAACAATGAGCAGTTCTTC.

The V gene is TRBV2, the J gene TRBJ2-2; tentatively, D is TRBD1 (5 bases). V lost 4 bases and J 9 bases, leaving 9 bases between the germline ends. Germline V CDR1 and CDR2: SNHLY, FYNNEI. The CDR3 extends over 12 amino acids. The CDR3 DNA reads TGTGCCAGCAGTGGTAAGGGGCGGGAGCTGTTTTTT. It specifies CASSGKGRELFF.

V is TRBV3-1 and J is TRBJ2-7; 11 nucleotides agree with TRBD2. The CDR3 extends over 16 amino acids. Germline values: CDR1 LGHDT, CDR2 YNNKEL (reference sequence). V shed 1 base, J shed 4 bases, and the junction held 6 bases outside the gene matches. CDR3 loop: CASSQGPPSGRYEQYF. CDR3 nucleotide sequence: TGTGCCAGCAGCCAAGGGCCACCTAGCGGGAGGTACGAGCAGTACTTC.

This clonotype was counted a few times. The chain links TRBV24-1 to TRBJ1-2, with 7 bases identical to TRBD1. Germline loops: CDR1 KGHDR, CDR2 SFDVKD. V shed 3 bases, J shed 8 bases, and the junction held 8 bases outside the gene matches. The CDR3 has 14 residues. Written as DNA, the CDR3 is TGTGCCACCAGTGATCCTACAGGGGCTGGGGGCTACACCTTC. Its translation: CATSDPTGAGGYTF.

This clonotype was detected ten times or more. The genes are TRBV20-1 and TRBJ2-2; D might be TRBD2 (6 bases). The germline V and J ends were trimmed by 4 bases and 3 bases, with 15 bases remaining between them. Germline V gives CDR1 DFQATT, CDR2 SNEGSKA (reference sequence). The CDR3 consists of 15 residues. Here the CDR3 DNA reads TGCAGTGCTACAACAATCGGGAGTGACACCGGGGAGCTGTTTTTT. The encoded protein is CSATTIGSDTGELFF.

Ten or more counts support this clonotype. V and J are TRBV10-3 and TRBJ2-7; 8 bases align to TRBD1. The V gene end was trimmed by 7 bases and the J gene end by 4 bases; junction bases not matched to a gene: 9. The CDR3 runs 14 residues. Per the germline V gene, CDR1 is ENHRY and CDR2 is SYGVKD. The CDR3 spells CAITKTGDAYEQYF. DNA for the CDR3: TGTGCCATCACCAAGACAGGGGATGCGTACGAGCAGTACTTC.

The chain joins TRBV19 to TRBJ2-1, with 9 bases aligning to TRBD2. There are 14 residues in the CDR3. J gave up 7 bases and V 7 bases, and 8 bases lay outside the gene matches. Germline V gives CDR1 LNHDA, CDR2 SQIVND (reference sequence). CDR3 region: CASKISGSRNEQFF. Here the CDR3 DNA reads TGTGCCAGTAAGATTAGCGGGAGTAGGAATGAGCAGTTCTTC. The full variable domain, its missing parts supplied by reference TRBV19 and TRBJ2-1, is DGGITQSPKYLFRKEGQNVTLSCEQNLNHDAMYWYRQDPGQGLRLIYYSQIVNDFQKGDIAEGYSVSREKKESFPLTVTSAQKNPTAFYLCASKISGSRNEQFFGPGTRLTVL.

V and J are TRBV4-1 and TRBJ1-1; D might be TRBD1 (6 bases). In germline, CDR1 is MGHRA, CDR2 YSYEKL. The CDR3 sequence is 18 residues long. V shed 0 bases and J shed 5 bases, with 22 bases lying between them. CDR3 loop: CASSQDPMGAGVSTEAFF. CDR3 nucleotides: TGCGCCAGCAGCCAAGATCCGATGGGAGCAGGGGTGAGTACTGAAGCTTTCTTT.

This chain connects TRBV19 to TRBJ1-5; D is unresolved. Germline CDR1 and CDR2: LNHDA and SQIVND (reference sequence). V lost 8 bases and J 3 bases, leaving 5 bases between the germline ends. The CDR3 is 11 residues long. CDR3 in amino acids: CASGINQPQHF. CDR3 DNA: TGTGCCAGTGGCATCAATCAGCCCCAGCATTTT.

The gene calls are TRBV29-1 and TRBJ2-7; D possibly corresponds to TRBD2 (6 bases). The last part of the DNA fits TRBJ2-5 better; the J call may be wrong. There are 12 residues in the CDR3. The V gene's germline CDR1 is SQVTM and CDR2 ANQGSEA. CDR3 coding DNA: TGCAGCTCCGTTGGACTACAAGAGACCCAGTACTTC. Its protein is CSSVGLQETQYF.

This clonotype was seen at least ten times. The chain couples TRBV7-9 to TRBJ2-7; 7 positions agree with TRBD1. V dropped 4 bases and J dropped 1; count of bases not matched to a gene: 4. From germline, CDR1 is SEHNR and CDR2 FQNEAQ (reference sequence). The CDR3 has 14 amino acids. The CDR3 here is CASSYPGGSYEQYF. The CDR3 DNA reads TGTGCCAGCAGCTACCCAGGGGGTTCCTACGAGCAGTACTTC. The whole variable domain, remainder taken from reference TRBV7-9 and TRBJ2-7, is DTGVSQNPRHKITKRGQNVTFRCDPISEHNRLYWYRQTLGQGPEFLTYFQNEAQLEKSRLLSDRFSAERPKGSFSTLEIQRTEQGDSAMYLCASSYPGGSYEQYFGPGTRLTVT.

This sequence joins TRBV6-1 and TRBJ2-3; no firm D call. Germline CDR1 is MNHNS and CDR2 is SASEGT. The CDR3 contains 15 residues. The ends were cut back, 6 bases at V and 2 bases at J, with 15 bases in the middle. In DNA form, the CDR3 reads TGTGCCAGCAGCACCGCCCCGACTCTCACAGATACGCAGTATTTT. Its protein product is CASSTAPTLTDTQYF.

A word on this clonotype: This may arise from a read error, as a much more abundant clone is one base away. Likely a read error: the CDR3 ends without its conserved phenylalanine or tryptophan. The rearrangement uses TRBV12-3 or TRBV12-4 and TRBJ2-3, with a possible D match to TRBD2 (5 bases). V shed 6 bases and J shed 0 bases, with 16 bases lying between them. The CDR3 consists of 16 residues. CDR3 loop: CASRPGGRTSTDTQYS. The DNA of the CDR3 is TGTGCCAGCAGGCCCGGTGGGCGGACTAGCACAGATACGCAGTATTCT.

This clonotype was recorded once. V usage is TRBV5-1 and J usage is TRBJ1-1; 11 bases line up with TRBD1. Germline values: CDR1 SGHRS, CDR2 YFSETQ. The CDR3 has 15 amino acids. The trim removed 4 bases at V and 4 bases at J, leaving 6 bases unmatched. The DNA for the CDR3 is TGCGCCAGCAGCCCCTGGACAGGGGGCGTCACTGAAGCTTTCTTT. Translated: CASSPWTGGVTEAFF.

This clonotype occurred a few times. The chain carries TRBV7-2 and TRBJ2-1, with unresolved D. With 5 bases removed from V and 2 bases from J, the gap between germline ends came to 10 bases. Germline V lookup: CDR1 SGHTA, CDR2 FQGNSA. The CDR3 is made up of 14 amino acids. CDR3 amino acids: CASSPFSPYNEQFF. As DNA, the CDR3 is TGTGCCAGCAGCCCTTTTTCGCCCTACAATGAGCAGTTCTTC.

This clonotype was seen at least ten times. This sequence joins TRBV2 and TRBJ2-1; D is uncertain. The CDR3 is 14 amino acids. In germline, CDR1 is SNHLY, CDR2 FYNNEI. The ends were cut back, 7 bases at V and 0 bases at J, with 10 bases in the middle. In nucleotides, the CDR3 is TGTGCCAGCAATAGACGAAGCTCCTACAATGAGCAGTTCTTC. It codes for CASNRRSSYNEQFF.

This clonotype was found many times. The chain links TRBV2 to TRBJ1-5; D is possibly TRBD1 (5 bases). This CDR3 contains 17 residues. CDR1 and CDR2 (germline): SNHLY, FYNNEI. V was pared by 2 bases and J by 1 base, with 15 bases between. The CDR3 sequence is CASSERLSGISNQPQHF. The CDR3 DNA sequence: TGTGCCAGCAGTGAAAGATTATCAGGGATAAGCAATCAGCCCCAGCATTTT.

This clonotype turned up a few times. This chain links TRBV7-8 with TRBJ1-5; possible D gene TRBD1, 5 bases. V dropped 0 bases and J dropped 6 bases, with 18 bases sitting between them. Germline CDR1 reads SGHVS; CDR2 reads FQNEAQ. The CDR3 consists of 17 residues. The CDR3 DNA is TGTGCCAGCAGCTTAGCACGAGGGCAGGGTCGCGGTCAGCCCCAGCATTTT. It yields the protein CASSLARGQGRGQPQHF.

This clonotype was counted at least ten times. CDR3 in amino acids: CASSDPGLNSNQPQHF. DNA for the CDR3: TGTGCCAGCAGTGATCCGGGCCTCAATAGCAATCAGCCCCAGCATTTT. V is TRBV2 and J is TRBJ1-5; D call uncertain. CDR1 is SNHLY and CDR2 is FYNNEI in the germline V gene. Deletions cut 3 bases from V and 0 bases from J, with 12 bases between. The CDR3 covers 16 residues.

In this sample, this clonotype turned up a few times. V and J are TRBV15 and TRBJ1-2; TRBD1 matches 9 bases. CDR3 size: 14 residues. Germline V gives CDR1 LNHNV, CDR2 YYDKDF (reference sequence). V lost 8 bases to trimming and J lost 3 bases; unmatched junction nucleotides: 7. The CDR3 is CATRGGTGYYGYTF. CDR3 in DNA: TGTGCCACCCGGGGGGGGACAGGGTACTATGGCTACACCTTC.

This rearrangement joins TRBV19 to TRBJ2-1; possibly TRBD1 or TRBD2 for D (5 bases each). CDR3 size: 15 residues. Trimming pared 4 bases from V and 4 bases from J, leaving 14 bases between. CDR1 is LNHDA and CDR2 is SQIVND in the germline V gene (reference sequence). The CDR3 region has the DNA TGTGCCAGTAGTACCTGGCCGAGGGGTTACAATGAGCAGTTCTTC. Translation: CASSTWPRGYNEQFF.

Points on this clonotype: This may stem from a read error, because a much larger clone lies one nucleotide away. The V call is TRBV18, the J call TRBJ2-1; D tentatively reads TRBD1 or TRBD2 (5 bases each). Per the germline V gene, CDR1 is KGHSH and CDR2 is LQKENI. The CDR3 covers 14 residues. The CDR3 sequence: CASSPYRGAAEQLF. DNA of the CDR3: TGTGCCAGCTCACCCTATAGAGGGGCCGCGGAGCAGCTCTTC.